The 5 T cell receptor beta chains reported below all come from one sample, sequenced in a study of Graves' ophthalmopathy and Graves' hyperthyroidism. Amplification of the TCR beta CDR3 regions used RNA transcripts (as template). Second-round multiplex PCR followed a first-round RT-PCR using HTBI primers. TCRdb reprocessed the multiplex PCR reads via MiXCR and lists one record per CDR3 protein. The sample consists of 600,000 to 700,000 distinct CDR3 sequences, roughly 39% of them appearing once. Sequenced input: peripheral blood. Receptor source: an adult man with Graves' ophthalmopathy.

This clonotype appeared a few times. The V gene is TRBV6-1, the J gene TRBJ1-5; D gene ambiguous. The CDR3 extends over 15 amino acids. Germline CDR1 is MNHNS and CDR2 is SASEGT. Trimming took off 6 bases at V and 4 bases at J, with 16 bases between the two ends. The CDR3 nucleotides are TGTGCCAGCAGCCCAATGGCGGGTGGGAATCAGCCCCAGCATTTT. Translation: CASSPMAGGNQPQHF.

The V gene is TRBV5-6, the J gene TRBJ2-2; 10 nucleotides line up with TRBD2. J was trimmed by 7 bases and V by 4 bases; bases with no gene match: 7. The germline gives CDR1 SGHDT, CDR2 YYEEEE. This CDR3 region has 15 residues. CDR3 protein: CASSRVSGRHGELFF. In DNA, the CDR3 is TGTGCCAGCAGCCGAGTTAGCGGGAGGCACGGGGAGCTGTTTTTT. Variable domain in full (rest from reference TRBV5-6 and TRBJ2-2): DAGVTQSPTHLIKTRGQQVTLRCSPKSGHDTVSWYQQALGQGPQFIFQYYEEEERQRGNFPDRFSGHQFPNYSSELNVNALLLGDSALYLCASSRVSGRHGELFFGEGSRLTVL.

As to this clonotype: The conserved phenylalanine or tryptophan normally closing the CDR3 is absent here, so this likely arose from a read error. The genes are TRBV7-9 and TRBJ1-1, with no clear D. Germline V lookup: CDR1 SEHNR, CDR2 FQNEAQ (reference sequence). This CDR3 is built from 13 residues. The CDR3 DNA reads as TGTGCCAGCAGCCTCACATCGAACGCTGAAGCTTTCTCT. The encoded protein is CASSLTSNAEAFS.

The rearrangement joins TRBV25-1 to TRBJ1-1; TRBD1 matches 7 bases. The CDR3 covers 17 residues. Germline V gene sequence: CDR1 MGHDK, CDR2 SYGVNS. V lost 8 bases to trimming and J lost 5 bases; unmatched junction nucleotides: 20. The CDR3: CASSPTSKGAGRTEAFF. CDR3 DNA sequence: TGTGCCAGCTCACCAACTTCTAAGGGGGCGGGGAGGACTGAAGCTTTCTTT.

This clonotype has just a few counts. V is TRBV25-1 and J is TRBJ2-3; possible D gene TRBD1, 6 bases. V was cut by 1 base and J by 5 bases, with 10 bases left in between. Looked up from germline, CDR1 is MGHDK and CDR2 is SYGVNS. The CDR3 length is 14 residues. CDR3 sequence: CASSESSRGDTQYF. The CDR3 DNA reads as TGTGCCAGCAGTGAATCCAGCAGGGGAGATACGCAGTATTTT.